One sample yielded the 15 T cell receptor beta chains listed below, sequenced in a study of T cell responses to AZD1222 COVID-19 vaccine. TCRdb's table, derived via immunoSEQ multiplex PCR, lists solely in-frame clones and lacks some. The sample has roughly 160,000 clones, about 92% seen once. Source: peripheral blood, taken on day 0 of AZD1222 vaccination. These receptors all come from an adult in good health.

Details on this clone: A junction boundary mismatches the germline segment, possibly from a read error. V is TRBV7-7 and J is TRBJ2-5; 14 positions match TRBD2. Germline lookup yields CDR1 SSHAT and CDR2 FNYEAQ (reference sequence). The CDR3 extends over 16 amino acids. CDR3 amino acids: CASSRGLAGGQETQYF. CDR3 DNA: TGTGCTAGCAGCCGTGGACTAGCGGGGGGACAAGAGACCCAGTACTTC.

The rearrangement links TRBV11-3 to TRBJ2-7, with D hard to call. The CDR3 extends over 13 amino acids. Germline CDR1 SGHNT, CDR2 YENEEA. V shed 0 bases and J shed 3 bases, with 6 bases lying between them. The CDR3 spells CASSLDGGYEQYF. The CDR3 DNA is TGTGCCAGCAGCTTAGACGGTGGCTACGAGCAGTACTTC.

This chain connects TRBV19 to TRBJ1-5, with D possibly matching TRBD1 (5 bases). The length of the CDR3 is 15 residues. CDR1 is LNHDA and CDR2 is SQIVND in the germline V gene (reference sequence). V was clipped by 5 bases and J by 1 base, with 12 bases between them. The CDR3 sequence: CASSGWGPSNQPQHF. The DNA for the CDR3 is TGTGCCAGTAGTGGTTGGGGCCCGAGCAATCAGCCCCAGCATTTT.

The CDR3 DNA reads TGCGCCAGCAGCTTGGGTCCCCAGGGGTCGAACACTGAAGCTTTCTTT. Protein product: CASSLGPQGSNTEAFF. V is TRBV5-1 and J is TRBJ1-1; D may be TRBD1 (6 bases). Germline V lookup: CDR1 SGHRS, CDR2 YFSETQ. V dropped 0 bases and J dropped 1 base, with 13 bases sitting between them. The CDR3 extends over 16 amino acids.

As DNA, the CDR3 is TGTGCCAGCTCACCGGGGGACTTGGTGGAACAGCCCCAGCATTTT. This codes for CASSPGDLVEQPQHF. The genes are TRBV18 and TRBJ1-5; a weak D match, TRBD1 (5 bases). CDR1 is KGHSH, CDR2 LQKENI, per germline. The ends were cut back, 3 bases at V and 7 bases at J, with 16 bases in the middle. This CDR3 contains 15 residues.

The rearrangement links TRBV2 to TRBJ1-5; tentatively, D is TRBD1 (5 bases). The CDR3 spans 15 residues. Looked up from germline, CDR1 is SNHLY and CDR2 is FYNNEI. V lost 4 bases, J lost 2 bases, and 12 bases lay in between. The CDR3 nucleotides are TGTGCCAGCAGTGGTGGGGGTCTAGGCAATCAGCCCCAGCATTTT. Protein sequence: CASSGGGLGNQPQHF.

This clone occurred once. The V and J genes are TRBV12-3 or TRBV12-4 and TRBJ1-1; 7 positions match TRBD1. This CDR3 comprises 13 residues. Trimming cost V 5 bases and J 1 base; bases outside gene matches: 1. As DNA, the CDR3 is TGTGCCAGCAGTGGGACAGCGAACACTGAAGCTTTCTTT. Translating it yields CASSGTANTEAFF.

This clone was picked up one time. The V call is TRBV2, the J call TRBJ1-5, with 7 bases matching TRBD1. Trimming took 8 bases from V and 5 from J; bases not matched to a gene: 3. Germline CDR1 reads SNHLY; CDR2 reads FYNNEI. This CDR3 is 12 amino acids long. CDR3 residues: CASGDSYQPQHF. CDR3 bases: TGTGCCAGCGGGGACAGCTATCAGCCCCAGCATTTT.

This chain links TRBV14 with TRBJ2-5; possibly TRBD2 for D (6 bases). CDR1 and CDR2 from the germline V gene are SGHDN and FVKESK. Trimming shortened V by 4 bases and J by 7 bases, and 19 bases separated the two germline ends. This CDR3 comprises 15 residues. The CDR3 sequence is CASSLLFGGEVTQYF. CDR3 sequence (DNA): TGTGCCAGCAGCCTCCTTTTCGGGGGTGAGGTGACCCAGTACTTC.

The genes are TRBV7-2 and TRBJ2-2; D remains ambiguous. The CDR3 extends over 16 amino acids. V lost 2 bases and J 0 bases, leaving 10 bases between the germline ends. CDR1 and CDR2 (germline): SGHTA, FQGNSA. The CDR3 DNA sequence: TGTGCCAGCAGCTTATTGGCTTTGACGAACACCGGGGAGCTGTTTTTT. As protein: CASSLLALTNTGELFF.

This clone was counted once. The chain is built from TRBV24-1 and TRBJ2-2, with 9 bases aligning to TRBD1. Germline lookup yields CDR1 KGHDR and CDR2 SFDVKD. J was trimmed by 6 bases and V by 3 bases; bases with no gene match: 4. The CDR3 sequence is 15 residues long. The CDR3: CATSDPGQGPGELFF. In nucleotides, the CDR3 is TGTGCCACCAGTGATCCGGGACAGGGTCCCGGGGAGCTGTTTTTT.

This clone has more than one count but fewer than ten. The chain employs TRBV11-1 and TRBJ2-7; 8 nucleotides match TRBD2. Trimming at V came to 0 bases and at J to 0 bases, leaving 1 base not matched to a gene. There are 15 residues in the CDR3. Germline V gene lookup returns CDR1 SGHAT and CDR2 FQDESV (reference sequence). The DNA for the CDR3 is TGTGCCAGCAGCTTAGCGGGGACTAGCTCCTACGAGCAGTACTTC. Translating it yields CASSLAGTSSYEQYF.

CDR3 sequence: CASSPAGHGNTIYF. CDR3 nucleotides: TGTGCCAGCTCACCAGCAGGGCACGGAAACACCATATATTTT. The rearrangement joins TRBV18 to TRBJ1-3; D is perhaps TRBD1 (5 bases). The V and J ends lost 2 bases and 4 bases respectively, with 9 bases between them. The CDR3 is made up of 14 amino acids. The V gene's germline CDR1 is KGHSH and CDR2 LQKENI.

V and J are TRBV6-5 and TRBJ2-7; D gene ambiguous. CDR1 is MNHEY and CDR2 is SVGAGI in the germline V gene. The CDR3 runs to 13 residues. Trimming stripped 2 bases from V and 1 base from J, with 6 bases between. Written as DNA, the CDR3 is TGTGCCAGCAGTTACCTAGGTTCCTACGAGCAGTACTTC. Protein product: CASSYLGSYEQYF.

The J gene is TRBJ2-7, the V gene TRBV6-5; perhaps TRBD2 as D (6 bases). CDR3 length: 13 amino acids. Germline-derived CDR1 and CDR2 are MNHEY and SVGAGI. V gave up 6 bases and J gave up 5 bases, with 14 bases separating them. CDR3 protein: CASRGLASNEQYF. The CDR3 nucleotides read TGTGCCAGCAGGGGACTTGCATCAAACGAGCAGTACTTC.